A single sample gave rise to the 6 T cell receptor beta chains below, sequenced in a study of response to subunit inactivated influenza vaccine (dated by TCRdb to between 2017 and 2018). The library came from RT-PCR. Instrument used: Illumina HiSeq 2500. The raw public data were reprocessed by TCRdb itself: fastp quality trimming at Q25, MiXCR clonotype calling, in-frame beta chains only. Rows matching on CDR3 protein sequence are summarized as one entry with the most common DNA and genes. The sample profile shows about 540,000 distinct CDR3 sequences; under 25% of them were found once. In total, the top ten clones hold 2.5% to 3% of the sample. The same data also went into a second study, on T cells expressing NK-cell markers. From that second study: TCR beta cDNA libraries were prepared using 5'RACE template switching, which introduced a universal primer site and unique molecular identifiers.

The specimen was CD4+ T cells sorted from PBMCs, collected roughly 13 days after vaccination. These receptor sequences come from a man in his forties or fifties who received an inactivated influenza vaccine. Donor details come from another sample of the same person, matched by shared clones.

This clonotype was observed at least ten times. The V and J genes are TRBV12-3 or TRBV12-4 and TRBJ2-1; a possible D gene is TRBD2 (5 bases). V was trimmed by 10 bases and J by 0 bases, leaving 10 bases between them. This CDR3 has 13 amino acids. This CDR3 reads CATSGSSYNEQFF. For the CDR3, the DNA is TGTGCCACCAGCGGTAGCTCCTACAATGAGCAGTTCTTC.

This clonotype has just a few counts. This rearrangement joins TRBV7-8 to TRBJ1-1; a possible D gene is TRBD1 (6 bases). CDR1 and CDR2 (germline): SGHVS, FQNEAQ. This CDR3 contains 14 residues. The V end was cut by 1 base, the J end by 6 bases, with 12 bases between. The CDR3 spells CASSLVQGRAEAFF. CDR3 coding DNA: TGTGCCAGCAGCTTAGTCCAGGGGCGGGCTGAAGCTTTCTTT.

The chain links TRBV4-2 to TRBJ2-3; D is possibly TRBD1 (6 bases). Germline lookup yields CDR1 LGHNA and CDR2 YNFKEQ. The CDR3 consists of 15 residues. V was pared by 1 base and J by 4 bases, with 12 bases between. The CDR3 DNA reads as TGTGCCAGCAGCCAAGGGACAGCGGAGGCAGATACGCAGTATTTT. Translation gives CASSQGTAEADTQYF.

This clonotype has a handful of counts. The chain combines TRBV19 with TRBJ2-7; 9 bases align to TRBD1. The CDR3 spans 15 residues. Trimming cost V 6 bases and J 6 bases; bases outside gene matches: 12. Looked up from germline, CDR1 is LNHDA and CDR2 is SQIVND (reference sequence). The CDR3 DNA reads TGTGCCAGTAGGACCGGACAGGGGAGTCCGTCCGAGCAGTACTTC. It translates to CASRTGQGSPSEQYF.

The J gene is TRBJ2-7, the V gene TRBV5-1; D unclear. CDR3 size: 14 residues. Germline loops: CDR1 SGHRS, CDR2 YFSETQ. Trimming stripped 4 bases from V and 2 bases from J, with 13 bases between. CDR3 nucleotide sequence: TGCGCCAGCAGCCCTACCCGAGAGGCCTACGAGCAGTACTTC. The encoded protein is CASSPTREAYEQYF.

This clonotype was counted a few times. V gene TRBV18 combines with J gene TRBJ1-1; no firm D call. This CDR3 has 13 residues. Germline lookup yields CDR1 KGHSH and CDR2 LQKENI. V dropped 0 bases and J dropped 1 base, with 3 bases sitting between them. The CDR3 region is CASSPPQNTEAFF. The CDR3 bases are TGTGCCAGCTCACCACCCCAGAACACTGAAGCTTTCTTT. Looking up the rest from reference TRBV18 and TRBJ1-1 gives the full variable domain: NAGVMQNPRHLVRRRGQEARLRCSPMKGHSHVYWYRQLPEEGLKFMVYLQKENIIDESGMPKERFSAEFPKEGPSILRIQQVVRGDSAAYFCASSPPQNTEAFFGQGTRLTVV.